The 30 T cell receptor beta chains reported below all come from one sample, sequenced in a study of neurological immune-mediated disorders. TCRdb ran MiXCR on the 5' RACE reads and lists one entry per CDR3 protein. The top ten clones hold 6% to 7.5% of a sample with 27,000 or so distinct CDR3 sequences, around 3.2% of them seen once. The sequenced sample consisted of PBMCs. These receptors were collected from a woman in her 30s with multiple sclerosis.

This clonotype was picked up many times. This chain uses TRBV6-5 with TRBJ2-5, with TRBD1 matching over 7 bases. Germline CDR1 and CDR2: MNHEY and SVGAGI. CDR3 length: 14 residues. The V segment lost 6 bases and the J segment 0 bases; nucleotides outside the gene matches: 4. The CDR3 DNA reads TGTGCCAGCAGGACGACAGGGAACCAAGAGACCCAGTACTTC. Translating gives CASRTTGNQETQYF.

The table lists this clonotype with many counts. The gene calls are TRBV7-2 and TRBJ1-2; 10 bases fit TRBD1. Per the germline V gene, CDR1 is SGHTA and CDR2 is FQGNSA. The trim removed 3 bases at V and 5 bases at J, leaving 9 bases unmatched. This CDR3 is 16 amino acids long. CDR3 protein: CASSLGRPGQGYGYTF. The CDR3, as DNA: TGTGCCAGCAGCTTGGGGAGGCCGGGACAGGGGTATGGCTACACCTTC.

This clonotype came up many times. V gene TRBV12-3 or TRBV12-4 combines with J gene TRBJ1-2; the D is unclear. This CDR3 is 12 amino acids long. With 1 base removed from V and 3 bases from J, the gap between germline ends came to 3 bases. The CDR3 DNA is TGTGCCAGCAGTTTAGACTACTATGGCTACACCTTC. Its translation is CASSLDYYGYTF.

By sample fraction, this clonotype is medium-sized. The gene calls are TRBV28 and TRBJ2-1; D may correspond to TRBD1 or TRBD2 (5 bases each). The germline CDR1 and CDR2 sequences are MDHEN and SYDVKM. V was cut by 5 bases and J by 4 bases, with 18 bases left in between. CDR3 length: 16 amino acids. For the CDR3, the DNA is TGTGCCAGCAGTATCGATCGTCATGGGGGTTACAATGAGCAGTTCTTC. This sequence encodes CASSIDRHGGYNEQFF.

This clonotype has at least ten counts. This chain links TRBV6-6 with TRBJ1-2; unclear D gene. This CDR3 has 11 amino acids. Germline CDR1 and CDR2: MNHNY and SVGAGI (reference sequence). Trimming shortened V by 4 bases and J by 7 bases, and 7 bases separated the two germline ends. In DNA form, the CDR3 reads TGTGCCAGCAGTTTCCGGGTTGGCTACACCTTC. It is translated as CASSFRVGYTF.

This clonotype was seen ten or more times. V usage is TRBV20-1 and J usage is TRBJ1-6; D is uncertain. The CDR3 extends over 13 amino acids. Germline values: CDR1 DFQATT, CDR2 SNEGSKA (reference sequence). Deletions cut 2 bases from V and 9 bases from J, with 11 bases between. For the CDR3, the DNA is TGCAGTGCTAGACGCGGACCCGGTTCACCCCTCCACTTT. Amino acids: CSARRGPGSPLHF.

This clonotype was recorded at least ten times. The CDR3 here is CASSLRGSNIQYF. CDR3 nucleotides: TGCGCCAGCAGCTTGAGGGGTTCAAACATTCAGTACTTC. The rearrangement joins TRBV5-1 to TRBJ2-4; a possible D gene is TRBD1 (5 bases). CDR3 length: 13 amino acids. V shed 1 base and J shed 6 bases, with 8 bases lying between them. Germline V gene lookup returns CDR1 SGHRS and CDR2 YFSETQ.

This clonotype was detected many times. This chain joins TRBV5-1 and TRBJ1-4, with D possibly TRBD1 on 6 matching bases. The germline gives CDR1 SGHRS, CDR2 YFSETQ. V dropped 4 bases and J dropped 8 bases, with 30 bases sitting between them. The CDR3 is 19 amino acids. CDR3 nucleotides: TGCGCCAGCAGCCTCGGGACACCTGATTTGAGAGCACGTAACGAAAAACTGTTTTTT. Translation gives CASSLGTPDLRARNEKLFF. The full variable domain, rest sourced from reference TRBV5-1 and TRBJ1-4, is KAGVTQTPRYLIKTRGQQVTLSCSPISGHRSVSWYQQTPGQGLQFLFEYFSETQRNKGNFPGRFSGRQFSNSRSEMNVSTLELGDSALYLCASSLGTPDLRARNEKLFFGSGTQLSVL.

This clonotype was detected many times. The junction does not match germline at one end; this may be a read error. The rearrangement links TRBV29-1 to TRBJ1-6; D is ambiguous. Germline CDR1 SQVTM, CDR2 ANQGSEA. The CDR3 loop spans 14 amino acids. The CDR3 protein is CSVEDPTGREALNF. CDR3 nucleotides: TGCAGCGTTGAAGACCCCACTGGCCGAGAGGCCCTCAACTTT.

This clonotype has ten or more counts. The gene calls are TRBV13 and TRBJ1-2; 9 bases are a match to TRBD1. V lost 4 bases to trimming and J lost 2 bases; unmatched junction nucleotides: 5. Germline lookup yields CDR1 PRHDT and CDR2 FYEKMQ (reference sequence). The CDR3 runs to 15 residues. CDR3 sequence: CASSSRDRVNYGYTF. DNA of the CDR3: TGTGCCAGCAGCTCCCGGGACAGGGTAAACTATGGCTACACCTTC. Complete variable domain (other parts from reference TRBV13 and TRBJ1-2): AAGVIQSPRHLIKEKRETATLKCYPIPRHDTVYWYQQGPGQDPQFLISFYEKMQSDKGSIPDRFSAQQFSDYHSELNMSSLELGDSALYFCASSSRDRVNYGYTFGSGTRLTVV.

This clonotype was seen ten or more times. The CDR3 nucleotides read TGTGCCAGCAGTTACTCTGAAGGAGACTACACCTTC. Translated, it gives CASSYSEGDYTF. V is TRBV6-5 and J is TRBJ1-2; the D is unclear. The length of the CDR3 is 12 residues. V lost 0 bases and J lost 10, with 9 bases in between. Germline V CDR1 and CDR2: MNHEY, SVGAGI.

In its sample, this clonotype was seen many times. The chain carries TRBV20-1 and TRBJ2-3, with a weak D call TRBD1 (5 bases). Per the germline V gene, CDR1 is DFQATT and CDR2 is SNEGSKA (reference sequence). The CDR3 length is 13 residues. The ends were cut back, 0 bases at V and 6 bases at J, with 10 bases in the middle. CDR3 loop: CSARETVVDTQYF. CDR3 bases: TGCAGTGCTAGAGAGACAGTGGTCGATACGCAGTATTTT.

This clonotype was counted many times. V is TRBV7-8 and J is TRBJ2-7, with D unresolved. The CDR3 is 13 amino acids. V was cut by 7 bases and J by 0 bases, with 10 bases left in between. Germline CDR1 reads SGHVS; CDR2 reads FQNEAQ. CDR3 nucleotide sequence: TGTGCCAGCACCCGAGGAACCTCCTACGAGCAGTACTTC. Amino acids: CASTRGTSYEQYF.

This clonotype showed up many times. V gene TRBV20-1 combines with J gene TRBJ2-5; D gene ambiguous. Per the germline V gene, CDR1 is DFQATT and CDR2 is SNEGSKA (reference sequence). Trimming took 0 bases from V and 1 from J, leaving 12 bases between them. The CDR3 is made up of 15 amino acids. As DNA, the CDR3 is TGCAGTGCTAGAGATTCCGAGTCACTCCAAGAGACCCAGTACTTC. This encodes CSARDSESLQETQYF.

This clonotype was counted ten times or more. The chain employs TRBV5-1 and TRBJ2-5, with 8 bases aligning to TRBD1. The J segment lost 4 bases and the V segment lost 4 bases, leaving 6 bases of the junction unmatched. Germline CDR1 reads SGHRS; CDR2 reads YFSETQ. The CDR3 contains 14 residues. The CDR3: CASSAGTGGETQYF. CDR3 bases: TGCGCCAGCAGCGCTGGGACAGGAGGAGAGACCCAGTACTTC. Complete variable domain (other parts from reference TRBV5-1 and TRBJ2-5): KAGVTQTPRYLIKTRGQQVTLSCSPISGHRSVSWYQQTPGQGLQFLFEYFSETQRNKGNFPGRFSGRQFSNSRSEMNVSTLELGDSALYLCASSAGTGGETQYFGPGTRLLVL.

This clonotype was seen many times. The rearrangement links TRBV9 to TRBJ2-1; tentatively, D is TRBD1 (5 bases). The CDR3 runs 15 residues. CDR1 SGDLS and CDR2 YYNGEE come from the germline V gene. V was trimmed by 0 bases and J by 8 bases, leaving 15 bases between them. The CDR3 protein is CASSVEQVTRDEQFF. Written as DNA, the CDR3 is TGTGCCAGCAGCGTAGAGCAGGTAACCAGGGATGAGCAGTTCTTC.

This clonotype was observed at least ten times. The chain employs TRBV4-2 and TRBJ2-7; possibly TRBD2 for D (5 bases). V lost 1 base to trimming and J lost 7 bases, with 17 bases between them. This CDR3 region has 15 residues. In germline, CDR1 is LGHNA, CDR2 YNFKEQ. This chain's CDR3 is CASSQVGGSHEEQYF. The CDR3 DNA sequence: TGTGCCAGCAGCCAAGTGGGTGGGAGCCACGAAGAGCAGTACTTC.

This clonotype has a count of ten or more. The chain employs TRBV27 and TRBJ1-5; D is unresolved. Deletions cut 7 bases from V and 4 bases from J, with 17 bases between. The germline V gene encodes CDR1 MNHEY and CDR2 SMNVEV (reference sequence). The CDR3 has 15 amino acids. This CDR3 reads CASTPTGWGNQPQHF. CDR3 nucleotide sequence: TGTGCCAGCACCCCAACGGGTTGGGGAAATCAGCCCCAGCATTTT.

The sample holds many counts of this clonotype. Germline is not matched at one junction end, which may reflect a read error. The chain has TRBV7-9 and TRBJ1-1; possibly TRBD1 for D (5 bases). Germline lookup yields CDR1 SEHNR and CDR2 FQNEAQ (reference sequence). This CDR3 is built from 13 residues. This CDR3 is CASILVGDTEAFF. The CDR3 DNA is TGTGCCAGCATCTTAGTAGGGGACACTGAAGCTTTCTTT.

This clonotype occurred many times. CDR3 bases: TGTGCCAGCAGTGAAACCGGGCTGGAGAACAATGAGCAGTTCTTC. It codes for CASSETGLENNEQFF. The chain is built from TRBV28 and TRBJ2-1; no definite D call. The CDR3 is 15 amino acids. The V gene lost 5 bases and the J gene lost 5 bases, with 16 bases spanning the gap. Germline V gene lookup returns CDR1 MDHEN and CDR2 SYDVKM.

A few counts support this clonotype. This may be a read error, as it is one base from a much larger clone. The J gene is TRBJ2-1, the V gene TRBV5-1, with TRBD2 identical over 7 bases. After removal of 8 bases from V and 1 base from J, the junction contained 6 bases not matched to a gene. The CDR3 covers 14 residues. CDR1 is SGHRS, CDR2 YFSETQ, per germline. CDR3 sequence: CASHGTKSYNEQFF. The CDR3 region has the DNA TGCGCCAGTCATGGGACTAAATCCTACAATGAGCAGTTCTTC.

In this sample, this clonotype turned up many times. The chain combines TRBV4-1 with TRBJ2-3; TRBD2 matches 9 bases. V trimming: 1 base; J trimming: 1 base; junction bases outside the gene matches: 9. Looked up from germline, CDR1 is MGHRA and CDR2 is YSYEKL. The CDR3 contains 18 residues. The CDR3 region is CASSQVGPGLAGTDTQYF. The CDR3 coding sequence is TGCGCCAGCAGCCAAGTCGGACCGGGACTAGCAGGCACAGATACGCAGTATTTT.

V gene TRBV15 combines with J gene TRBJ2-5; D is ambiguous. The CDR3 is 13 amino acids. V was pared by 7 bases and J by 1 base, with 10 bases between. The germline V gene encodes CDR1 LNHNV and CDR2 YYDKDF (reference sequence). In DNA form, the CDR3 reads TGTGCCACCACCCACAGTTTCCAAGAGACCCAGTACTTC. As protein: CATTHSFQETQYF. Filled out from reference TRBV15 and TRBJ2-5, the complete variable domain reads DAMVIQNPRYQVTQFGKPVTLSCSQTLNHNVMYWYQQKSSQAPKLLFHYYDKDFNNEADTPDNFQSRRPNTSFCFLDIRSPGLGDTAMYLCATTHSFQETQYFGPGTRLLVL.

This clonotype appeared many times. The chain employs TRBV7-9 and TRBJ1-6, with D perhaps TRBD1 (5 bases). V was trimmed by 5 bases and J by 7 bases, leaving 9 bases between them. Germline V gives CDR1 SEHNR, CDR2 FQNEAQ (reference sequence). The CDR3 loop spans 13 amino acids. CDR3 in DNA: TGTGCCAGCAGCAAAGACAGAAATTCACCCCTCCACTTT. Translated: CASSKDRNSPLHF. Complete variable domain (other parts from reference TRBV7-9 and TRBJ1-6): DTGVSQNPRHKITKRGQNVTFRCDPISEHNRLYWYRQTLGQGPEFLTYFQNEAQLEKSRLLSDRFSAERPKGSFSTLEIQRTEQGDSAMYLCASSKDRNSPLHFGNGTRLTVT.

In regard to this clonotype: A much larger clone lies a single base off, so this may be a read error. CDR3: CAISGNSRESQETQYF. In DNA form, the CDR3 reads TGTGCCATCAGTGGAAACTCCCGGGAAAGCCAAGAGACCCAGTACTTC. The gene calls are TRBV10-3 and TRBJ2-5; the D gene is possibly TRBD2 (5 bases). Germline lookup yields CDR1 ENHRY and CDR2 SYGVKD. Trimming removed 4 bases at V and 1 base at J, with 16 bases between. This CDR3 spans 16 amino acids.

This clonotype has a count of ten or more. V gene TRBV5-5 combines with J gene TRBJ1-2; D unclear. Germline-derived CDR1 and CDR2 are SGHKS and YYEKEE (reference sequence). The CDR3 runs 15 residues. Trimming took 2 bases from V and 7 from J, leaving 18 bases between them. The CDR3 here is CASSFEPRAGIGYTF. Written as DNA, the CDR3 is TGTGCCAGCAGCTTTGAACCTCGGGCCGGCATTGGCTACACCTTC.

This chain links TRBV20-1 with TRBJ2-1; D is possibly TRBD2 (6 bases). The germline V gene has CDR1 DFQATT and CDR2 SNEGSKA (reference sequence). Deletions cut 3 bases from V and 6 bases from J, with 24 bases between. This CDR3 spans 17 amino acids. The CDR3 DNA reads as TGCAGTGCTAGTAGCGGCGTCACCTCCCGTATGGGCAATGAGCAGTTCTTC. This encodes CSASSGVTSRMGNEQFF.

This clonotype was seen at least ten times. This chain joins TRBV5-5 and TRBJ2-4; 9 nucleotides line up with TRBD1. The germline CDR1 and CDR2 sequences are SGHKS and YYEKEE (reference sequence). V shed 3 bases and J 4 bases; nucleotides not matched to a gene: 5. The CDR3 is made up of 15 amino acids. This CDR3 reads CASSYAGTGKNIQYF. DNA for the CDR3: TGTGCCAGCAGCTATGCTGGGACAGGGAAAAACATTCAGTACTTC.

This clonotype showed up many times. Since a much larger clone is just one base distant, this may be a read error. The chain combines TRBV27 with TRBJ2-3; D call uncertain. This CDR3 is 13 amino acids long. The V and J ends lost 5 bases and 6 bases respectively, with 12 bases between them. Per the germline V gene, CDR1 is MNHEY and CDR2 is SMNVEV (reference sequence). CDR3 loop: CASSSKTVDTQYF. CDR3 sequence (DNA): TGTGCCAGCAGTAGCAAAACGGTCGATACGCAGTATTTT.

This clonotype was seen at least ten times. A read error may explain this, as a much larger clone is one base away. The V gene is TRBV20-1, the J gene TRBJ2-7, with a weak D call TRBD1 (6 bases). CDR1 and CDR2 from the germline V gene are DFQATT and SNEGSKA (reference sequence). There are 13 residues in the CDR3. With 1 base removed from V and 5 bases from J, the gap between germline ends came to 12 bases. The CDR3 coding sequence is TGCAGTGCTAGAGTGGAAAGGGACAACGAGCAGTACTTC. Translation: CSARVERDNEQYF.